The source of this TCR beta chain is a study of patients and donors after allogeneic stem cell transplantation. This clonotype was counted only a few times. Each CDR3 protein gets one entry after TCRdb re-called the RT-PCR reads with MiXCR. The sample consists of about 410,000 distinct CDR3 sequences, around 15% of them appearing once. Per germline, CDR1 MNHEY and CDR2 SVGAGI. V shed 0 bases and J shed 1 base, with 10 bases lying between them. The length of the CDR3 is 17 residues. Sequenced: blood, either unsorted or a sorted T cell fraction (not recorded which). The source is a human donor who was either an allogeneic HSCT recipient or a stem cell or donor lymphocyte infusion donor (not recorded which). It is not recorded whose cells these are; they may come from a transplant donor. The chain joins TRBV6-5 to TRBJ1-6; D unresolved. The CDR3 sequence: CASSYSRRRSYNSPLHF. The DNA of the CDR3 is TGTGCCAGCAGTTACTCGAGGAGGAGGTCCTATAATTCACCCCTCCACTTT.